The clone carrying this T cell receptor beta chain was seen more than once but under ten times. Its antigen is not identified. A second roughly 7 to 11 cycle PCR used barcoded and J-beta primers. A template-switch adaptor with 12 random nucleotides tagged each cDNA molecule. MiXCR, run by TCRdb on the 5' RACE reads, gives a single entry per CDR3 protein. This table holds some 1.6 million distinct CDR3 sequences, around 35% found once. The sample comes from a study of blood T cells in healthy people across ages. Healthy Caucasian individuals from Russia aged roughly 6 to 90 served as donors. The CDR3 has 14 residues. The V end lost 0 bases, the J end lost 1 base, and 10 bases lay between the germline ends. CDR1 and CDR2 from the germline V gene are SQVTM and ANQGSEA. The study, taken as a whole, reports: A roughly linear age-dependent decrease characterized TCR beta diversity per million T cells.

The V call is TRBV29-1, the J call TRBJ2-7; TRBD2 is a possible D gene (5 bases). The sample comprised blood. The source of this sequence is a woman aged 25 to 39 in good health. The CDR3 protein is CSVEDQEASYEQYF. CDR3 nucleotides: TGCAGCGTTGAAGATCAGGAGGCTTCCTACGAGCAGTACTTC.